Listed below are T cell receptor beta chains from one sample, sequenced in a study of blood T cell repertoires in COVID-19. Data came from immunoSEQ multiplex PCR; TCRdb stores just in-frame clones and leaves some out. The data contain some 57,000 clones, roughly 90% of them seen just once; the ten biggest clones take up approximately 5%. Sequenced sample: peripheral blood. These receptor sequences come from a human donor in a cohort sampled during active COVID-19. CDR3s include the opening cysteine and the closing phenylalanine or tryptophan. A D gene is named only where the DNA matches it firmly. A clone size is listed for some rows: how often the clone was seen (once, few, many), or a class if it is expanded.

clone size | D gene | J gene | V gene | CDR3 DNA | CDR3 protein
NA | TRBD1 | TRBJ2-7 | TRBV4-2 | TGTGCCAGCAGCCAAGCCTCTGGACAGGGGTATAACGAGCAGTACTTC | CASSQASGQGYNEQYF
NA | TRBD2 | TRBJ2-7 | TRBV5-1 | TGCGCCAGCAGCGCGGGACTAGCGGGAACCTACGAGCAGTACTTC | CASSAGLAGTYEQYF
once | NA | TRBJ1-5 | TRBV19 | TGTGCCAGTAGTATTGGGCAGGGGAATCAGCCCCAGCATTTT | CASSIGQGNQPQHF
NA | NA | TRBJ2-1 | TRBV7-3 | TGTGCCAGCAGCCCCATCGCGAGGGCTAGGAATGAGCAGTTCTTC | CASSPIARARNEQFF
NA | NA | TRBJ2-7 | TRBV13 | TGTGCCAGCAGCTTAGGCCTAGGTGAGCAGTACTTC | CASSLGLGEQYF
NA | TRBD2 | TRBJ2-1 | TRBV19 | TGTGCCAGTAGGGGACTAGCAAATGAGCAGTTCTTC | CASRGLANEQFF
few | NA | TRBJ2-7 | TRBV27 | TGTGCCAGCAGTTTATTGGGGGCGCGGAACGAGCAGTACTTC | CASSLLGARNEQYF
NA | NA | TRBJ2-1 | TRBV30 | TGTGCCTGGAGTGTTAAAGGCAGGGCTTTGAAGGGGTACAATGAGCAGTTCTTC | CAWSVKGRALKGYNEQFF
NA | TRBD2 | TRBJ2-5 | TRBV28 | TGTGCCAGCAGTCTCCCCTCTAGCGGCTGGTGGTACTTC | CASSLPSSGWWYF
NA | NA | TRBJ2-1 | TRBV7-9 | TGTGCCAGCAGTCAGGGATCCTACAATGAGCAGTTCTTC | CASSQGSYNEQFF
NA | NA | TRBJ2-5 | TRBV5-6 | TGTGCCAGCAGCTTCGACAGACAAGAGACCCAGTACTTC | CASSFDRQETQYF
NA | NA | TRBJ2-1 | TRBV7-2 | TGTGCCAGCAGTCTTACAACCGGGGAAACCAATGAGCAGTTCTTC | CASSLTTGETNEQFF
NA | NA | TRBJ1-2 | TRBV21-1 | TGTGCCAGCAGCACCTCTAACTATGGCTACACCTTC | CASSTSNYGYTF
NA | NA | TRBJ2-7 | TRBV4-1 | TGCGCCAGCAGCCCAGCAGGAGGGTCGGGGTCTCCCTACGAGCAGTACTTC | CASSPAGGSGSPYEQYF
once | NA | TRBJ1-1 | TRBV19 | TGTGCCAGTAGTAGTCCCGTGGGGCTAACTGAAGCTTTCTTT | CASSSPVGLTEAFF
once | TRBD1 | TRBJ1-6 | TRBV19 | TGTGCCAGTAGTATCCGGGACAGGGGCTTTAATTCACCCCTCCACTTT | CASSIRDRGFNSPLHF
NA | NA | TRBJ1-1 | TRBV27 | TGTGCCAGCAGTTTAAGGGGGTACACTGAAGCTTTCTTT | CASSLRGYTEAFF
NA | TRBD1 | TRBJ1-1 | TRBV30 | TGTGCCTGGAGTGACAGGGGAGAGACTGAAGCTTTCTTT | CAWSDRGETEAFF